One sample yielded the 18 T cell receptor beta chains listed below, sequenced in a study of breast tumors, draining lymph nodes, adjacent tissues (dated by TCRdb to 2015 to 2016). The axillary draining lymph nodes of breast cancer patients were the source of the lymph node samples. Libraries were built with multiplex PCR. Instrument used: Illumina HiSeq 2000. Clones were called with MiXCR by TCRdb after fastp trimmed the public reads at Q25, and only in-frame beta chains were retained. Merged by CDR3 protein, the rows form single entries marked with the most common genes and DNA. The sample records approximately 150,000 distinct CDR3 sequences, around a third of which are singletons. Approximately 2.2% of the sample is in the top ten clones. Sequenced: axillary lymph node tissue. The receptor set was obtained from a female donor with breast cancer. Some clones in this sample may be carry-over from other donors' samples.

Regarding this clonotype: Just one base apart from a much larger clone, this may be a read error. This chain connects TRBV6-1 to TRBJ1-6; D is perhaps TRBD1 (5 bases). The CDR3 length is 18 residues. The germline V gene encodes CDR1 MNHNS and CDR2 SASEGT. V lost 1 base to trimming and J lost 5 bases, with 18 bases between them. CDR3 coding DNA: TGTGCCAGCAGTGAAGGCCCGACAGCCGGGGTCCATAATTCACCCCTCCACTTT. This sequence encodes CASSEGPTAGVHNSPLHF.

This clonotype was found once. The conserved phenylalanine or tryptophan normally closing the CDR3 is absent here, so this likely arose from a read error. The DNA is left out, because the CDR3 cannot be placed on it with certainty; the CDR3 is given as TCRdb lists it. This chain joins TRBV20-1 and TRBJ2-5; the table's D call, TRBD1, was not checked against the DNA. Germline V CDR1 and CDR2: DFQATT, SNEGSKA (reference sequence). The CDR3 totals 9 residues, both ends included. The CDR3 reads CSANRDHQL.

This clonotype was recorded only once. The CDR3 reads CASSMRGVGGNTIYF. The CDR3 DNA follows: TGTGCCAGCAGCATGCGCGGAGTAGGCGGAAACACCATATATTTT. This chain joins TRBV28 and TRBJ1-3; D is unclear. CDR3 length equals 15 residues. Per the germline V gene, CDR1 is MDHEN and CDR2 is SYDVKM. Trimming pared 6 bases from V and 4 bases from J, leaving 16 bases between.

This clonotype has at least ten counts. The chain is built from TRBV18 and TRBJ1-4; possibly TRBD1 for D (5 bases). CDR3 length equals 15 residues. Germline CDR1 and CDR2: KGHSH and LQKENI. V lost 5 bases to trimming and J lost 8 bases, with 18 bases between them. CDR3 in DNA: TGTGCCAGCTCAGACAGCCCCCAGGACGGCGAAAAACTGTTTTTT. Its translation is CASSDSPQDGEKLFF.

This clonotype appeared many times. The rearrangement joins TRBV6-2 or TRBV6-3 to TRBJ1-5; no reliable D call. V was trimmed by 10 bases and J by 3 bases, leaving 13 bases between them. The CDR3 consists of 13 residues. The V gene's germline CDR1 is MNHEY and CDR2 SVGEGT. The CDR3 reads CATVRQLNQPQHF. The CDR3 coding sequence is TGTGCCACCGTGAGGCAGCTCAATCAGCCCCAGCATTTT.

This clonotype was seen ten or more times. J is TRBJ1-2 and V is TRBV12-3 or TRBV12-4; 7 bases are shared with TRBD1. V shed 4 bases and J 2 bases; nucleotides not matched to a gene: 7. CDR3 length: 15 amino acids. CDR3 in amino acids: CASSSPGQANYGYTF. Written as DNA, the CDR3 is TGTGCCAGCAGTTCCCCCGGACAGGCCAACTATGGCTACACCTTC.

This clonotype was seen only once. The chain uses TRBV2 and TRBJ2-2; D unclear. V lost 6 bases and J lost 6, with 8 bases in between. Germline V gene data show CDR1 as SNHLY and CDR2 as FYNNEI. This CDR3 has 12 residues. CDR3 sequence reads: CASRVGAGELFF. CDR3 bases: TGTGCCAGCAGAGTCGGCGCCGGGGAGCTGTTTTTT.

V is TRBV7-6 and J is TRBJ1-5, with no clear D. V lost 1 base to trimming and J lost 11 bases, with 12 bases between them. The CDR3 loop spans 13 amino acids. CDR1 is SGHVS, CDR2 FNYEAQ, per germline. CDR3 sequence (DNA): TGTGCCAGCAGCTTAGTTTTGTCGGAGACCCAGCATTTT. Protein product: CASSLVLSETQHF.

This clonotype was observed many times. V usage is TRBV5-1 and J usage is TRBJ2-2, with D tentatively TRBD1 or TRBD2 (5 bases each). The germline V gene encodes CDR1 SGHRS and CDR2 YFSETQ. Trimming took off 6 bases at V and 2 bases at J, with 11 bases between the two ends. CDR3 size: 14 residues. The DNA of the CDR3 is TGCGCCAGCACCGGGACGGGAAACACCGGGGAGCTGTTTTTT. Encoded protein: CASTGTGNTGELFF.

This clonotype was observed many times. This chain connects TRBV6-6 to TRBJ1-2; unclear D gene. Trimming stripped 5 bases from V and 4 bases from J, with 20 bases between. Looked up from germline, CDR1 is MNHNY and CDR2 is SVGAGI (reference sequence). The CDR3 contains 16 residues. Here the CDR3 DNA reads TGTGCCAGCAGTAGTACAGAGAGGAGCCCCCTCTATGGCTACACCTTC. The encoded protein is CASSSTERSPLYGYTF.

This clonotype was observed many times. The V and J genes are TRBV7-2 and TRBJ1-4, with unresolved D. The V end lost 0 bases, the J end lost 8 bases, and 19 bases lay between the germline ends. This CDR3 region has 17 residues. The germline V gene encodes CDR1 SGHTA and CDR2 FQGNSA. CDR3 amino acids: CASSLALAAGGSEKLFF. The CDR3 DNA reads TGTGCCAGCAGCTTAGCGCTTGCGGCAGGCGGTAGCGAAAAACTGTTTTTT.

In its sample, this clonotype was seen many times. V is TRBV5-1 and J is TRBJ1-2, with TRBD1 identical over 9 bases. Germline V gives CDR1 SGHRS, CDR2 YFSETQ. This CDR3 is built from 15 residues. Trimming took 7 bases from V and 6 from J; bases not matched to a gene: 13. CDR3 residues: CASGGGQGQLDGYTF. In nucleotides, the CDR3 is TGCGCCAGCGGGGGAGGACAGGGGCAACTCGATGGCTACACCTTC.

This chain connects TRBV6-1 to TRBJ2-4; D remains unclear. With 2 bases removed from V and 5 bases from J, the gap between germline ends came to 16 bases. This CDR3 spans 16 amino acids. CDR1 and CDR2 from the germline V gene are MNHNS and SASEGT. The CDR3 sequence: CASSETYEPPQNIQYF. The CDR3 coding sequence is TGTGCCAGCAGTGAAACGTACGAGCCACCCCAAAACATTCAGTACTTC.

This clonotype was counted at least ten times. The J gene is TRBJ2-7, the V gene TRBV27, with 9 bases aligning to TRBD1. J lost 6 bases, V lost 4 bases, and 1 base had no gene match. Germline lookup yields CDR1 MNHEY and CDR2 SMNVEV (reference sequence). The CDR3 sequence is 12 residues long. The CDR3 DNA reads TGTGCCAGCAGTTGGGACAGGGTCGAGCAGTACTTC. As protein: CASSWDRVEQYF.

A single count supports this clonotype. The chain has TRBV27 and TRBJ1-5; D gene uncertain. V shed 3 bases and J shed 5 bases, with 8 bases lying between them. This CDR3 spans 13 amino acids. Per germline, CDR1 MNHEY and CDR2 SMNVEV (reference sequence). This CDR3 reads CASSFSTDQPQHF. The CDR3 nucleotides read TGTGCCAGCAGTTTTAGTACCGATCAGCCCCAGCATTTT.

This clonotype showed up many times. The chain has TRBV12-3 or TRBV12-4 and TRBJ2-1, with D perhaps TRBD2 (5 bases). V shed 4 bases and J shed 8 bases, with 18 bases lying between them. CDR3 length: 15 residues. The DNA of the CDR3 is TGTGCCAGCAGTTCAGGACTGGTGGGTTGGGATGAGCAGTTCTTC. Translation gives CASSSGLVGWDEQFF.

Many counts were recorded for this clonotype. One end of the junction does not line up with germline, which may come from a read error. The rearrangement joins TRBV7-7 to TRBJ2-1, with TRBD1 as a possible D gene (6 bases). Germline CDR1 SSHAT, CDR2 FNYEAQ (reference sequence). CDR3 length: 13 amino acids. The CDR3 sequence is CASSQDRASEQFF. The CDR3 DNA is TGTGCTAGCAGCCAGGACAGAGCGAGTGAGCAGTTCTTC.

The chain links TRBV20-1 to TRBJ1-2, with TRBD1 as a possible D gene (5 bases). Trimming cost V 0 bases and J 1 base, with 9 bases left between them. This CDR3 region has 14 residues. Germline V lookup: CDR1 DFQATT, CDR2 SNEGSKA (reference sequence). The CDR3 here is CSARDSGGNYGYTF. For the CDR3, the DNA is TGCAGTGCTAGAGATAGCGGGGGTAACTATGGCTACACCTTC.